Listed below are T cell receptor beta chains from one sample, sequenced in a study of CD8+ T cells in alopecia areata. The repertoire was sequenced with immunoSEQ multiplex PCR; TCRdb's copy has only in-frame clones and lacks some. This table holds under 350,000 clones, 55% to 75% found once. This specimen consisted of CD4+ T cells sorted from blood, obtained at week 24, from a patient treated with tofacitinib. All receptors derive from a human donor with alopecia areata. The CDR3 runs from the conserved cysteine through the conserved F or W. D genes are given only for firm matches. The listing skips clone size in some rows; elsewhere it reads once, few, many or a size class.

clone_size	cdr3_length	v_call	j_call	d_call	cdr3_nt	cdr3_aa
NA	15	TRBV2	TRBJ1-5	NA	TGTGCCAGCAGAGGACAGACCTATAGCAATCAGCCCCAGCATTTT	CASRGQTYSNQPQHF
NA	14	TRBV5-1	TRBJ1-1	TRBD1	TGCGCCAGCGCCCCCGACAGGGCGAACACTGAAGCTTTCTTT	CASAPDRANTEAFF
NA	14	TRBV5-4	TRBJ2-5	NA	TGTGCCAGCAGCAGCGTGGCAGGGAAAGAGACCCAGTACTTC	CASSSVAGKETQYF
few	11	TRBV28	TRBJ1-6	NA	TGTGCCAGCAATGGGGTATCACCCCTCCACTTT	CASNGVSPLHF
NA	12	TRBV27	TRBJ2-3	NA	TGTGCCAGCAGTGGGGGTTGGGATACGCAGTATTTT	CASSGGWDTQYF
NA	15	TRBV28	TRBJ2-7	NA	TGTGCCAGCACCACTCCAGGGACGACCTCCTACGAGCAGTACTTC	CASTTPGTTSYEQYF
NA	12	TRBV29-1	TRBJ2-3	NA	TGCAGCTCCACGATTCTAGGTGATACGCAGTATTTT	CSSTILGDTQYF
NA	13	TRBV7-9	TRBJ1-2	NA	TGTGCCAGCAGCGTCCGACAGACCTATGGCTACACCTTC	CASSVRQTYGYTF
NA	13	TRBV7-9	TRBJ2-2	NA	TGTGCCAGCAGCTTAGTCCGTACCGGGGAGCTGTTTTTT	CASSLVRTGELFF
NA	15	TRBV4-3	TRBJ1-1	TRBD1	TGCGCCAGCAGCGAGACCTTAGGGGGCCGGACTGAAGCTTTCTTT	CASSETLGGRTEAFF
few	16	TRBV5-4	TRBJ1-2	NA	TGTGCCACCCGGGCTGGCGGGGACTGGACAAACTATGGCTACACCTTC	CATRAGGDWTNYGYTF
NA	13	TRBV29-1	TRBJ2-3	NA	TGCAGCAGTAAGGGGAAACTCACAGATACGCAGTATTTT	CSSKGKLTDTQYF
NA	17	TRBV7-8	TRBJ1-5	NA	TGTGCCAGCAGCTTAGCGCGGGCAGGGTATAGCAATCAGCCCCAGCATTTT	CASSLARAGYSNQPQHF
few	12	TRBV7-9	TRBJ1-1	NA	TGTGCCAGCAGCTTAGCGTCAGGGAAGTCTTTCTTT	CASSLASGKSFF
NA	16	TRBV7-9	TRBJ1-2	NA	TGTGCCAGCAGCTTAGTTCTAGCCGGGGCCGAGCATGGCTACACCTTC	CASSLVLAGAEHGYTF
NA	14	TRBV15	TRBJ2-5	NA	TGTGCCACCAGCAGAGATAGAAGACAAGAGACCCAGTACTTC	CATSRDRRQETQYF
NA	14	TRBV5-1	TRBJ2-1	NA	TGCGCCAGCAGCCCGTCCGCCCGGAGCAATGAGCAGTTCTTC	CASSPSARSNEQFF
NA	13	TRBV29-1	TRBJ2-5	TRBD1	TGCAGCGTTGAAGTGGACAGGGGAGAGACCCAGTACTTC	CSVEVDRGETQYF
NA	16	TRBV6-5	TRBJ2-7	TRBD2	TGTGCCAGCAGTTACTTTCTCGGGGGGGAACCCTACGAGCAGTACTTC	CASSYFLGGEPYEQYF
few	11	TRBV5-6	TRBJ2-7	NA	TGTGCCAGCAGCTCGAGGGGGGGAGAGGACTTC	CASSSRGGEDF
NA	13	TRBV30	TRBJ1-5	TRBD1	TGTGCCTCGGGACAGGGACGCAATCAGCCCCAGCATTTT	CASGQGRNQPQHF
NA	13	TRBV30	TRBJ2-7	NA	TGTGCCTACCAGGGGTCGGGGTTGGTGGAGCAGTACTTC	CAYQGSGLVEQYF
few	14	TRBV28	TRBJ2-3	NA	TGTGCCAGCAGGCCGACAGGTTCCACAGATACGCAGTATTTT	CASRPTGSTDTQYF
NA	14	TRBV28	TRBJ2-5	TRBD1	TGTGCCAGCAGTGTACAGGGGGCGCGGGAGACCCAGTACTTC	CASSVQGARETQYF
NA	14	TRBV25-1	TRBJ2-7	NA	TGTGCCAGCAGTGAGGCAGGGGTCTTCTACGAGCAGTACTTC	CASSEAGVFYEQYF
NA	12	TRBV30	TRBJ1-6	NA	TGTGCCTGGAATTTCAGGGATTCACCCCTCCACTTT	CAWNFRDSPLHF
NA	12	TRBV29-1	TRBJ1-1	NA	TGCAGCGCCCACAAGGGGAACACTGAAGCTTTCTTT	CSAHKGNTEAFF
few	12	TRBV2	TRBJ2-5	NA	TGTGCCAGCAGTCTGGGGTCAGAGACCCAGTACTTC	CASSLGSETQYF
NA	16	TRBV14	TRBJ2-2	TRBD2	TGTGCCAGCAGCGGACGACTAGCGGGGTATACCGGGGAGCTGTTTTTT	CASSGRLAGYTGELFF
many	14	TRBV28	TRBJ2-7	TRBD2	TGTGCCAGCTGTTTGGGCGGGGGGCTTTACGAGCAGTACTTC	CASCLGGGLYEQYF
NA	16	TRBV10-3	TRBJ2-6	TRBD1	TGTGCCGTCGGGACAGGGGAAGTAGCTGGGGCCAACGTCCTGACTTTC	CAVGTGEVAGANVLTF
NA	17	TRBV7-9	TRBJ2-5	NA	TGTGCCAGCAGCTTGGGATACGAGAGGACAGTACAAGAGACCCAGTACTTC	CASSLGYERTVQETQYF
NA	15	TRBV7-9	TRBJ2-7	NA	TGTGCCAGCAGCTTGGACGGAATTAGCTCCTACGAGCAGTACTTC	CASSLDGISSYEQYF
NA	15	TRBV10-3	TRBJ1-5	TRBD1	TGTGCCACCCACGGACAGGGAGACCCGAATCAGCCCCAGCATTTT	CATHGQGDPNQPQHF
NA	13	TRBV30	TRBJ1-1	NA	TGTGCCTGGATAAAAGGTGGAAACACTGAAGCTTTCTTT	CAWIKGGNTEAFF
NA	13	TRBV29-1	TRBJ2-3	NA	TGCAGCGTTGAAGTTTCAGGCACAGATACGCAGTATTTT	CSVEVSGTDTQYF
few	17	TRBV27	TRBJ2-1	NA	TGTGCCAGCAGTTCCCCATTCAAAGGACAAGGGGCGTATGAGCAGTTCTTC	CASSSPFKGQGAYEQFF
NA	14	TRBV7-2	TRBJ2-3	TRBD2	TGTGCCAGCAGCTACGGGACTAGCGGCGATACGCAGTATTTT	CASSYGTSGDTQYF
NA	15	TRBV30	TRBJ2-5	NA	TGTGCCTGGAGTGATCCTCTAAAGAGACAAGAGACCCAGTACTTC	CAWSDPLKRQETQYF
few	14	TRBV29-1	TRBJ2-7	TRBD1	TGCAGCGTCTACTCCGGGACAGGGGGAAATGAGCAGTACTTC	CSVYSGTGGNEQYF
NA	14	TRBV9	TRBJ2-5	TRBD1	TGTGCCAGCAGCGCCCGGACAGGGGGCGGTGACCAGTACTTC	CASSARTGGGDQYF
NA	15	TRBV5-4	TRBJ1-4	TRBD1	TGTGCCAGCAGCGTAAGACAGGGGGTGGAGGAAAAACTGTTTTTT	CASSVRQGVEEKLFF
NA	16	TRBV7-2	TRBJ1-2	NA	TGTGCCAGCAGCCTAGGGGGGCGACAGGTCAACTATGGCTACACCTTC	CASSLGGRQVNYGYTF
NA	16	TRBV28	TRBJ1-1	NA	TGTGCCAGCAGCTATTTTTTGACAGGCCTGAACACTGAAGCTTTCTTT	CASSYFLTGLNTEAFF
NA	12	TRBV28	TRBJ2-4	TRBD1	TGTGCCAGCAGGTCCGCCGGGACAGGGGTGTACTTC	CASRSAGTGVYF
NA	14	TRBV29-1	TRBJ1-1	TRBD1	TGCAGCGTTGGACCGGGACAGGGAGTCACTGAAGCTTTCTTT	CSVGPGQGVTEAFF
NA	17	TRBV5-6	TRBJ1-5	NA	TGTGCCAGCAGCTTGCGACCGGGGACACATAGCAATCAGCCCCAGCATTTT	CASSLRPGTHSNQPQHF
NA	13	TRBV23-1	TRBJ1-2	NA	TGCGCCAGCAGTCTTAAGGGAGGAAATGGCTACACCTTC	CASSLKGGNGYTF
NA	15	TRBV25-1	TRBJ2-3	TRBD1	TGTGCCAGCAGTGAATTCAGGGGGCGCGCAGATACGCAGTATTTT	CASSEFRGRADTQYF
once	14	TRBV5-6	TRBJ2-4	NA	TGTGCCAGCAGCCTCGGGACCCCCGAGAACATTCAGTACTTC	CASSLGTPENIQYF
few	16	TRBV15	TRBJ1-1	NA	TGTGCCACCAGCAGAGATGTCTCCACCATGAACACTGAAGCTTTCTTT	CATSRDVSTMNTEAFF
NA	13	TRBV29-1	TRBJ1-2	NA	TGCAGCGTTCGAGGACAGTCTAACTATGGCTACACCTTC	CSVRGQSNYGYTF
NA	14	TRBV29-1	TRBJ1-1	NA	TGCAGCGTTGATCGCGGATGGGGGAACACTGAAGCTTTCTTT	CSVDRGWGNTEAFF
NA	13	TRBV29-1	TRBJ1-1	NA	TGCAGCGTCTCGGGACTGTTGAACACTGAAGCTTTCTTT	CSVSGLLNTEAFF
NA	13	TRBV27	TRBJ2-7	NA	TGTGCCAGCAGTTTACGACTGACTTACGAGCAGTACTTC	CASSLRLTYEQYF
NA	16	TRBV4-1	TRBJ2-7	TRBD1	TGCGCCAGCAGCCAAGCCCCGGGACAGGGGGCAAGCGAGCAGTACTTC	CASSQAPGQGASEQYF
few	14	TRBV12-5	TRBJ1-2	NA	TGTGCTAGTGGTTATGAGGCCCGAGGAGATGGCTACACCTTC	CASGYEARGDGYTF
NA	14	TRBV2	TRBJ2-5	NA	TGTGCCAGCAGGGCCGACTGGGACCAAGAGACCCAGTACTTC	CASRADWDQETQYF
NA	12	TRBV30	TRBJ1-6	NA	TGTGCCACGAGGGGGGATAATTCACCCCTCCACTTT	CATRGDNSPLHF
NA	15	TRBV4-1	TRBJ2-3	NA	TGCGCCAGCAGCCGCCAGGTGGGATCCACAGATACGCAGTATTTT	CASSRQVGSTDTQYF